The next 32 T cell receptor beta chains were all read from a single sample in a study of blood T cell repertoires in COVID-19 (dated by TCRdb to 2019 to 2021). The method was the immunoSEQ multiplex PCR assay. As stored in TCRdb, this immuneACCESS dataset retains in-frame rearrangements with V and J assigned. A fraction of the clones does not appear; measured against another copy, unresolved V genes explain less than half of the discrepancy, and the remainder lacks a known reason. For this sample there are about 180,000 clones; over 70% appear just once. The ten biggest clones cover around 6.7% of the sample. The sample was peripheral blood. These receptors were collected from a middle-aged woman with COVID-19, enrolled during active disease.

The V and J genes are TRBV28 and TRBJ1-5; 8 positions agree with TRBD1. The CDR3 contains 14 residues. Germline assignment: CDR1 MDHEN and CDR2 SYDVKM. J lost 7 bases, V lost 5 bases, and 7 bases had no gene match. The CDR3 reads CASSRQGRWQPQHF. For the CDR3, the DNA is TGTGCCAGCAGTCGACAGGGGAGGTGGCAGCCCCAGCATTTT.

The chain links TRBV19 to TRBJ2-1, with D perhaps matching TRBD1 (6 bases). The ends were cut back, 4 bases at V and 4 bases at J, with 26 bases in the middle. Germline V gene sequence: CDR1 LNHDA, CDR2 SQIVND (reference sequence). There are 19 residues in the CDR3. In nucleotides, the CDR3 is TGTGCCAGTAGTAGTTTTGGGACAACCGGGACCCCCAGTTACAATGAGCAGTTCTTC. Its translation: CASSSFGTTGTPSYNEQFF. Filled out from reference TRBV19 and TRBJ2-1, the complete variable domain reads DGGITQSPKYLFRKEGQNVTLSCEQNLNHDAMYWYRQDPGQGLRLIYYSQIVNDFQKGDIAEGYSVSREKKESFPLTVTSAQKNPTAFYLCASSSFGTTGTPSYNEQFFGPGTRLTVL.

The V and J genes are TRBV7-9 and TRBJ2-5, with TRBD1 identical over 10 bases. Per germline, CDR1 SEHNR and CDR2 FQNEAQ (reference sequence). The J segment lost 11 bases and the V segment lost 3 bases, leaving 9 bases of the junction unmatched. The CDR3 totals 14 residues. Here the CDR3 DNA reads TGTGCCAGCAGCTTTTGGGACAGGGGCTTTTTTCAGTACTTC. Amino acids: CASSFWDRGFFQYF.

This chain joins TRBV19 and TRBJ1-2; D ambiguous. The CDR3 loop spans 9 amino acids. V dropped 7 bases and J dropped 8 bases, with 5 bases sitting between them. Germline V CDR1 and CDR2: LNHDA, SQIVND (reference sequence). The CDR3 here is CASTLGYTF. CDR3 DNA: TGTGCCAGTACCCTCGGCTACACCTTC.

The rearrangement joins TRBV14 to TRBJ2-5; 11 nucleotides line up with TRBD2. Germline V gene lookup returns CDR1 SGHDN and CDR2 FVKESK. V shed 0 bases and J 2 bases; nucleotides not matched to a gene: 5. The CDR3 consists of 17 residues. The CDR3 sequence is CASSQEIIAGGQETQYF. CDR3 DNA sequence: TGTGCCAGCAGCCAAGAAATCATAGCGGGGGGGCAAGAGACCCAGTACTTC.

V usage is TRBV6-6 and J usage is TRBJ2-1; D perhaps matches TRBD2 (6 bases). The CDR3 has 15 residues. Germline V gene lookup returns CDR1 MNHNY and CDR2 SVGAGI (reference sequence). V shed 0 bases and J shed 2 bases, with 8 bases lying between them. Written as DNA, the CDR3 is TGTGCCAGCAGTTACTCGCGCGGGGCCTACAATGAGCAGTTCTTC. It codes for CASSYSRGAYNEQFF.

This sequence joins TRBV5-1 and TRBJ2-7; 7 bases agree with TRBD2. Germline CDR1 SGHRS, CDR2 YFSETQ. This CDR3 is built from 15 residues. The V segment lost 4 bases and the J segment 4 bases; nucleotides outside the gene matches: 11. CDR3 loop: CASSPREGPKYEQYF. CDR3 sequence (DNA): TGCGCCAGCAGCCCGAGGGAGGGACCAAAATACGAGCAGTACTTC.

V usage is TRBV5-8 and J usage is TRBJ2-2, with TRBD1 identical over 9 bases. The CDR3 has 16 residues. The V gene's germline CDR1 is SGHTS and CDR2 YDEGEE. V lost 2 bases, J lost 4 bases, and 6 bases stayed unmatched. The CDR3 region is CASSLRGQGSTGELFF. Written as DNA, the CDR3 is TGTGCCAGCAGCTTAAGGGGACAGGGAAGCACCGGGGAGCTGTTTTTT.

The V and J genes are TRBV10-3 and TRBJ2-5, with 8 nucleotides matching TRBD2. CDR3 length: 17 residues. The V and J ends lost 2 bases and 4 bases, in that order; junction bases with no gene match: 12. Germline V gene lookup returns CDR1 ENHRY and CDR2 SYGVKD. CDR3 in amino acids: CAISEGREGLLLETQYF. CDR3 in DNA: TGTGCCATCAGTGAGGGACGGGAGGGCCTTTTACTAGAGACCCAGTACTTC.

The J gene is TRBJ1-1, the V gene TRBV28; D unresolved. CDR1 and CDR2 (germline): MDHEN, SYDVKM. CDR3 length: 12 residues. The V gene lost 6 bases and the J gene lost 11 bases, with 16 bases spanning the gap. DNA for the CDR3: TGTGCCAGCAGATCGGCCTTTCTCGGGGCTTTCTTT. This codes for CASRSAFLGAFF.

The chain couples TRBV28 to TRBJ1-4; no firm D call. Germline loops: CDR1 MDHEN, CDR2 SYDVKM. The CDR3 totals 16 residues. V lost 1 base, J lost 8 bases, and 17 bases lay in between. CDR3: CASSLLGISAGEKLFF. CDR3 nucleotide sequence: TGTGCCAGCAGTTTATTGGGGATCTCAGCGGGGGAAAAACTGTTTTTT.

This chain links TRBV10-3 with TRBJ2-2; 7 bases map to TRBD1. Germline loops: CDR1 ENHRY, CDR2 SYGVKD. V lost 2 bases and J lost 2; bases outside the gene matches: 11. The CDR3 runs to 18 residues. The CDR3 region has the DNA TGTGCCATCAGTGAGATTCAGGGACAGCTTTATAACACCGGGGAGCTGTTTTTT. Amino acid sequence: CAISEIQGQLYNTGELFF.

Written as DNA, the CDR3 is TGTGCCAGCAGCTCTCAGGGGAACACCATATATTTT. It encodes CASSSQGNTIYF. This rearrangement joins TRBV11-2 to TRBJ1-3; possible D gene TRBD1, 6 bases. Germline V gene data show CDR1 as SGHAT and CDR2 as FQNNGV. Trimming shortened V by 4 bases and J by 7 bases, and 8 bases separated the two germline ends. The CDR3 has 12 amino acids.

This sequence joins TRBV29-1 and TRBJ2-1; TRBD2 aligns across 10 bases. Germline V gene data show CDR1 as SQVTM and CDR2 as ANQGSEA. The CDR3 sequence is 13 residues long. The V gene end was trimmed by 2 bases and the J gene end by 10 bases; junction bases not matched to a gene: 5. The CDR3: CSVEIGAGGEQFF. In nucleotides, the CDR3 is TGCAGCGTTGAAATTGGAGCGGGAGGGGAGCAGTTCTTC.

The gene calls are TRBV5-1 and TRBJ2-2; 8 bases line up with TRBD2. The CDR3 is 17 amino acids. The J segment lost 7 bases and the V segment lost 4 bases, leaving 15 bases of the junction unmatched. Germline assignment: CDR1 SGHRS and CDR2 YFSETQ. CDR3 nucleotides: TGCGCCAGCAGCGCTCCAACCGGGACTAGTTTGAGCGGGGAGCTGTTTTTT. It yields the protein CASSAPTGTSLSGELFF.

This clone occurred once. This sequence joins TRBV27 and TRBJ1-5; possibly TRBD1 for D (6 bases). This CDR3 comprises 14 residues. Trimming removed 5 bases from V and 4 bases from J, with 12 bases in between. The germline gives CDR1 MNHEY, CDR2 SMNVEV (reference sequence). CDR3 DNA sequence: TGTGCCAGCAGTCTACAGGGTCGGAATCAGCCCCAGCATTTT. It codes for CASSLQGRNQPQHF.

A single count supports this clone. The J gene is TRBJ2-5, the V gene TRBV5-5, with TRBD1 identical over 10 bases. Germline V lookup: CDR1 SGHKS, CDR2 YYEKEE (reference sequence). The CDR3 runs to 17 residues. The V gene end was trimmed by 2 bases and the J gene end by 6 bases; junction bases not matched to a gene: 13. The CDR3 loop is CASSLNPGQGYSKTQYF. CDR3 nucleotides: TGTGCCAGCAGCTTAAACCCGGGACAGGGGTATTCCAAGACCCAGTACTTC.

V usage is TRBV6-5 and J usage is TRBJ1-3; 7 nucleotides line up with TRBD1. CDR1 is MNHEY, CDR2 SVGAGI, per germline. V shed 6 bases, J shed 3 bases, and the junction held 5 bases outside the gene matches. The CDR3 sequence is 14 residues long. The DNA for the CDR3 is TGTGCCAGCAGAAGACAGGGCTATGGAAACACCATATATTTT. Its protein product is CASRRQGYGNTIYF.

J is TRBJ1-4 and V is TRBV12-3 or TRBV12-4; the D is unclear. The V gene lost 6 bases and the J gene lost 4 bases, with 9 bases spanning the gap. CDR3 length: 13 residues. In DNA form, the CDR3 reads TGTGCCAGCAGAAAACAAGATAATGAAAAACTGTTTTTT. Amino acids: CASRKQDNEKLFF.

The chain recombines TRBV5-1 with TRBJ1-5; weak D call: TRBD1 (5 bases). Germline assignment: CDR1 SGHRS and CDR2 YFSETQ. With 0 bases removed from V and 6 bases from J, the gap between germline ends came to 13 bases. The CDR3 totals 15 residues. The CDR3: CASSLVGGVGQPQHF. For the CDR3, the DNA is TGCGCCAGCAGCTTGGTGGGGGGGGTAGGTCAGCCCCAGCATTTT.

The V and J genes are TRBV6-1 and TRBJ2-4; no clear D. V was trimmed by 3 bases and J by 1 base, leaving 10 bases between them. Germline V CDR1 and CDR2: MNHNS, SASEGT. This CDR3 region has 15 residues. CDR3 nucleotide sequence: TGTGCCAGCAGTGAGGAGAGGCTTGCCAAAAACATTCAGTACTTC. The encoded protein is CASSEERLAKNIQYF.

This clone was counted a single time. The chain links TRBV9 to TRBJ2-5; the D gene is possibly TRBD2 (5 bases). Germline-derived CDR1 and CDR2 are SGDLS and YYNGEE. The CDR3 loop spans 13 amino acids. Trimming left V 4 bases short and J 6 bases short, with 13 bases between. In nucleotides, the CDR3 is TGTGCCAGCAGCTCATACGGGATGAAGACCCAGTACTTC. Protein: CASSSYGMKTQYF.

The chain links TRBV27 to TRBJ1-4; possibly TRBD1 for D (5 bases). Germline V gives CDR1 MNHEY, CDR2 SMNVEV (reference sequence). The CDR3 is 14 amino acids. V gave up 4 bases and J gave up 7 bases, with 13 bases separating them. The CDR3 loop reads CASSSQGPSEKLFF. For the CDR3, the DNA is TGTGCCAGCAGTTCCCAGGGCCCGAGTGAAAAACTGTTTTTT. Variable domain in full (rest from reference TRBV27 and TRBJ1-4): EAQVTQNPRYLITVTGKKLTVTCSQNMNHEYMSWYRQDPGLGLRQIYYSMNVEVTDKGDVPEGYKVSRKEKRNFPLILESPSPNQTSLYFCASSSQGPSEKLFFGSGTQLSVL.

This chain joins TRBV7-8 and TRBJ1-5; perhaps TRBD1 as D (5 bases). This CDR3 is 12 amino acids long. The V and J ends lost 5 bases and 6 bases respectively, with 8 bases between them. Germline CDR1 SGHVS, CDR2 FQNEAQ. CDR3: CASSLTVQPQHF. The DNA of the CDR3 is TGTGCCAGCAGCCTGACAGTTCAGCCCCAGCATTTT.

A few counts support this clone. This sequence joins TRBV6-4 and TRBJ2-3, with TRBD2 as a possible D gene (5 bases). The ends were cut back, 4 bases at V and 1 base at J, with 6 bases in the middle. The CDR3 is 13 residues long. Germline V gives CDR1 MRHNA, CDR2 SNTAGT. CDR3 nucleotides: TGTGCCAGCAGTGGTAGCGGCACAGATACGCAGTATTTT. Translating gives CASSGSGTDTQYF.

The chain uses TRBV19 and TRBJ2-5; possibly TRBD1 for D (5 bases). The V and J ends lost 6 bases and 3 bases respectively, with 11 bases between them. The CDR3 extends over 13 amino acids. Germline loops: CDR1 LNHDA, CDR2 SQIVND (reference sequence). The DNA for the CDR3 is TGTGCCAGTAGAATGGTAGGGGAAGAGACCCAGTACTTC. This gives the protein CASRMVGEETQYF.

The V call is TRBV5-1, the J call TRBJ1-2, with 7 bases lining up with TRBD1. V was clipped by 4 bases and J by 4 bases; unmatched bases: 7. The CDR3 consists of 14 residues. CDR1 is SGHRS and CDR2 is YFSETQ in the germline V gene. CDR3 region: CASSKAGTAYGYTF. The CDR3 nucleotides are TGCGCCAGCAGCAAAGCCGGGACAGCCTATGGCTACACCTTC.

The chain joins TRBV7-9 to TRBJ2-7, with 8 bases aligning to TRBD1. Germline V lookup: CDR1 SEHNR, CDR2 FQNEAQ (reference sequence). There are 12 residues in the CDR3. V was clipped by 4 bases and J by 7 bases; unmatched bases: 3. The CDR3 sequence: CASSSTGGEQYF. Here the CDR3 DNA reads TGTGCCAGCAGCTCAACAGGGGGAGAGCAGTACTTC.

This clone was observed a few times. The rearrangement joins TRBV3-1 (or the pseudogene TRBV3-2) to TRBJ1-2; D is ambiguous. Trimming took off 8 bases at V and 6 bases at J, with 7 bases between the two ends. This CDR3 contains 10 residues. Germline V CDR1 and CDR2: LGHDT, YNNKEL (reference sequence). CDR3 loop: CASGGDGYTF. The CDR3 nucleotides are TGTGCCAGCGGCGGGGATGGCTACACCTTC.

The J gene is TRBJ1-5, the V gene TRBV27; D is uncertain. Germline CDR1 and CDR2: MNHEY and SMNVEV (reference sequence). V was clipped by 4 bases and J by 2 bases, with 12 bases between them. CDR3 length: 15 residues. This CDR3 is CASSYQTRGNQPQHF. CDR3 nucleotides: TGTGCCAGCAGTTACCAAACGAGGGGCAATCAGCCCCAGCATTTT.

The rearrangement uses TRBV18 and TRBJ1-5; D not certain. Between the trimmed V and J ends, which lost 6 bases and 5 bases, there was a span of 11 bases. The CDR3 covers 13 residues. The germline CDR1 and CDR2 sequences are KGHSH and LQKENI. The CDR3 region has the DNA TGTGCCAGCTCGTCCGCCGCGGATCAGCCCCAGCATTTT. It is translated as CASSSAADQPQHF.

The chain uses TRBV10-1 and TRBJ1-1; D perhaps matches TRBD1 (6 bases). The germline CDR1 and CDR2 sequences are WNHNN and SYGVQD (reference sequence). CDR3 length: 15 residues. Trimming removed 4 bases at V and 2 bases at J, with 14 bases between. CDR3 in amino acids: CASSARRGGNTEAFF. In DNA form, the CDR3 reads TGCGCCAGCAGTGCACGGCGGGGGGGCAACACTGAAGCTTTCTTT.